This T cell receptor beta chain emerged from a study of T cells in localized non-small cell lung cancer. TCRdb's copy holds only in-frame clones and misses some; the assay was immunoSEQ multiplex PCR. The sample contains 30,000 or so clones, 80% to 95% of which appear only once. The V segment lost 7 bases and the J segment 7 bases; nucleotides outside the gene matches: 5. CDR3 length: 13 amino acids. Germline CDR1 and CDR2: SGHRS and YFSETQ. This receptor was identified in a woman aged 40-69 years with stage III lung adenocarcinoma. V gene TRBV5-1 combines with J gene TRBJ1-6, with 7 positions matching TRBD1. Sequenced here: peripheral blood mononuclear cells, sampled before any cancer treatment. The CDR3 DNA sequence: TGCGCCAGCGCTCAGGGGGAGAATTCACCCCTCCACTTT. Residues: CASAQGENSPLHF.